This entry lists 22 T cell receptor beta chains sequenced from one sample in a study of T cell repertoires in cytomegalovirus infection. Each CDR3 protein gets one entry after TCRdb re-called the reads with MiXCR. The table has approximately 990,000 distinct CDR3 sequences, roughly 30% seen once. Antigens of these TCRs are unknown. Source: cultured CD8+ T cells from PBMCs, taken from culture after CMV antigen stimulation. The origin of the receptors is a human donor in good health (CMV status not recorded). Some clones in this sample may be carry-over from other donors' samples.

This rearrangement joins TRBV28 to TRBJ1-6, with a weak D call TRBD1 (5 bases). Trimming took off 5 bases at V and 4 bases at J, with 15 bases between the two ends. The CDR3 length is 16 residues. Looked up from germline, CDR1 is MDHEN and CDR2 is SYDVKM. CDR3 sequence reads: CASSETEGAYNSPLHF. The CDR3 region has the DNA TGTGCCAGCAGTGAAACAGAAGGGGCATATAATTCACCCCTCCACTTT. The entire variable domain, with the rest obtained from reference TRBV28 and TRBJ1-6, is as follows: DVKVTQSSRYLVKRTGEKVFLECVQDMDHENMFWYRQDPGLGLRLIYFSYDVKMKEKGDIPEGYSVSREKKERFSLILESASTNQTSMYLCASSETEGAYNSPLHFGNGTRLTVT.

The gene calls are TRBV28 and TRBJ2-7; perhaps D is TRBD1 or TRBD2 (6 bases each). The CDR3 spans 15 residues. With 6 bases removed from V and 1 base from J, the gap between germline ends came to 16 bases. CDR1 MDHEN and CDR2 SYDVKM come from the germline V gene. In DNA, the CDR3 is TGTGCCAGCAGGAATACAGGGAGGACTTCCTACGAGCAGTACGTC. Protein: CASRNTGRTSYEQYV.

The chain links TRBV12-3 or TRBV12-4 to TRBJ1-1; TRBD1 aligns across 7 bases. The CDR3 is 14 residues long. V lost 6 bases to trimming and J lost 4 bases; unmatched junction nucleotides: 8. The CDR3 sequence is CASRPDRAGTEAFF. The CDR3 nucleotides read TGTGCCAGCAGGCCCGACAGGGCGGGCACTGAAGCTTTCTTT.

V and J are TRBV6-2 or TRBV6-3 and TRBJ2-2; D unclear. The CDR3 is made up of 15 amino acids. V was shortened by 4 bases and J by 1 base, with 10 bases between the two germline ends. Looked up from germline, CDR1 is MNHEY and CDR2 is SVGEGT. The CDR3 bases are TGTGCCAGCAGTTTTCGACTGCTGAACACCGGGGAGCTGTTTTTT. This codes for CASSFRLLNTGELFF.

This clonotype was counted ten times or more. The V gene is TRBV7-8, the J gene TRBJ2-7, with 13 positions matching TRBD2. Germline V gene data show CDR1 as SGHVS and CDR2 as FQNEAQ. The CDR3 consists of 18 residues. Trimming at V came to 4 bases and at J to 6 bases, leaving 15 bases not matched to a gene. The CDR3 DNA is TGTGCCAGCAGCTCACGGCCCCGACTAGCGGGGGGAATTGCCGAGCAGTACGTC. Translation: CASSSRPRLAGGIAEQYV.

The V gene is TRBV20-1, the J gene TRBJ2-7; D uncertain. This CDR3 has 12 residues. Deletions cut 6 bases from V and 5 bases from J, with 14 bases between. From germline, CDR1 is DFQATT and CDR2 SNEGSKA (reference sequence). CDR3 DNA: TGCAGTGCGAAGGGCTCGTCCCACGAGCAGTACGTC. Protein sequence: CSAKGSSHEQYV.

Only a few counts were recorded for this clonotype. V is TRBV6-2 or TRBV6-3 and J is TRBJ1-5; tentatively, D is TRBD1 (5 bases). Germline V gene data show CDR1 as MNHEY and CDR2 as SVGEGT. V was clipped by 6 bases and J by 1 base, with 19 bases between them. The CDR3 has 17 residues. CDR3 in amino acids: CASRQRVGDGSNQPQHF. DNA of the CDR3: TGTGCCAGCAGGCAGAGGGTCGGGGACGGAAGCAATCAGCCCCAGCATTTT.

A note on this clonotype: This may be a read error, as it is one base from a much larger clone. This rearrangement joins TRBV7-6 to TRBJ2-5; weak D call: TRBD2 (6 bases). This CDR3 contains 15 residues. Germline values: CDR1 SGHVS, CDR2 FNYEAQ. For the CDR3, the DNA is TGTGCCAACAGCTTATCCCTAGCGAGTCAAGAGACCCAGTACTTC. This encodes CANSLSLASQETQYF.

This clonotype occurred many times. The rearrangement joins TRBV7-8 to TRBJ2-7, with a possible D match to TRBD1 (6 bases). V was trimmed by 0 bases and J by 7 bases, leaving 7 bases between them. This CDR3 region has 12 residues. The V gene's germline CDR1 is SGHVS and CDR2 FQNEAQ. The CDR3 coding sequence is TGTGCCAGCAGCTTAGCAGACAGGGAGCAGTACGTC. Its translation: CASSLADREQYV.

This sequence joins TRBV6-1 and TRBJ2-7, with D maybe TRBD2 (6 bases). The V end was cut by 3 bases, the J end by 2 bases, with 11 bases between. The length of the CDR3 is 14 residues. Germline-derived CDR1 and CDR2 are MNHNS and SASEGT. This chain's CDR3 is CASSDWRGPYEQYF. CDR3 coding DNA: TGTGCCAGCAGTGACTGGCGGGGACCCTACGAGCAGTACTTC.

This clonotype was detected ten times or more. CDR3 nucleotides: TGCAGTGCTAGAGACCACGGAGGGGTCTCTGGTGGCTACACCTTC. Encoded protein: CSARDHGGVSGGYTF. This chain uses TRBV20-1 with TRBJ1-2, with D maybe TRBD1 (5 bases). V lost 0 bases to trimming and J lost 7 bases, with 18 bases between them. Germline CDR1 reads DFQATT; CDR2 reads SNEGSKA (reference sequence). The length of the CDR3 is 15 residues.

This clonotype was detected a few times. The genes are TRBV27 and TRBJ1-1; TRBD1 is a possible D gene (5 bases). The CDR3 spans 14 residues. Trimming pared 3 bases from V and 4 bases from J, leaving 12 bases between. Germline V gene sequence: CDR1 MNHEY, CDR2 SMNVEV (reference sequence). In nucleotides, the CDR3 is TGTGCCAGCAGTTTTGGGACTCAGAGCACTGAAGCTTTCTTT. This sequence encodes CASSFGTQSTEAFF.

The chain is built from TRBV27 and TRBJ2-6; the D is unclear. Trimming shortened V by 2 bases and J by 0 bases, and 11 bases separated the two germline ends. The CDR3 extends over 17 amino acids. CDR1 is MNHEY, CDR2 SMNVEV, per germline (reference sequence). This CDR3 is CASSLDARSSGANVLTF. The CDR3 DNA reads as TGTGCCAGCAGTTTAGACGCCAGGAGCTCTGGGGCCAACGTCCTGACTTTC.

This clonotype appeared a few times. The chain employs TRBV4-1 and TRBJ2-5; D is undetermined. Germline V gene data show CDR1 as MGHRA and CDR2 as YSYEKL. The CDR3 runs to 13 residues. The V end lost 1 base, the J end lost 2 bases, and 5 bases lay between the germline ends. The CDR3 here is CASSQAPQETQYF. The CDR3 DNA sequence: TGCGCCAGCAGCCAAGCTCCGCAAGAGACCCAGTACTTC.

This clonotype was seen a handful of times. The V and J genes are TRBV12-3 or TRBV12-4 and TRBJ2-2; D perhaps matches TRBD2 (6 bases). The V and J ends lost 1 base and 5 bases respectively, with 11 bases between them. The CDR3 loop spans 15 amino acids. CDR3 nucleotide sequence: TGTGCCAGCAGTTTAGTCGGAGGGTTGACCGGGGAGCTGTTTTTT. Residues: CASSLVGGLTGELFF.

This clonotype turned up a few times. V gene TRBV6-6 combines with J gene TRBJ2-2; 16 bases fit TRBD2. The V gene end was trimmed by 7 bases and the J gene end by 6 bases; junction bases not matched to a gene: 14. Germline values: CDR1 MNHNY, CDR2 SVGAGI (reference sequence). The CDR3 consists of 19 residues. CDR3 nucleotide sequence: TGTGCCAGCATTTCCTTCCCGGGACTAGCGGGGGGGCTCCCCGGGGAGCTGTTTTTT. Translating it yields CASISFPGLAGGLPGELFF.

V and J are TRBV20-1 and TRBJ2-7, with D hard to call. V lost 1 base, J lost 2 bases, and 9 bases lay in between. The V gene's germline CDR1 is DFQATT and CDR2 SNEGSKA (reference sequence). The CDR3 is made up of 13 amino acids. In DNA, the CDR3 is TGCAGTGCTAGAGGGTACACCGCCTACGAGCAGTACTTC. Its translation is CSARGYTAYEQYF.

The chain employs TRBV7-6 and TRBJ2-1; possible D gene TRBD2, 5 bases. The V and J ends lost 4 bases and 6 bases respectively, with 16 bases between them. Germline values: CDR1 SGHVS, CDR2 FNYEAQ. The CDR3 totals 15 residues. The CDR3 DNA sequence: TGTGCCAGCAGCTCTAGCCCTCAGAGACTCAATGAGCAGTTCTTC. This translates into CASSSSPQRLNEQFF.

This clonotype was detected ten times or more. The chain uses TRBV6-1 and TRBJ1-4; D not certain. Trimming stripped 8 bases from V and 7 bases from J, with 17 bases between. Germline V lookup: CDR1 MNHNS, CDR2 SASEGT. The CDR3 extends over 14 amino acids. The chain's CDR3 is CASWSRFYTEKLFF. The CDR3 coding sequence is TGTGCCAGCTGGAGCAGGTTCTATACTGAAAAACTGTTTTTT.

This clonotype was seen more than once but under ten times. The chain joins TRBV12-3 or TRBV12-4 to TRBJ2-2; TRBD1 matches 7 bases. V was clipped by 6 bases and J by 4 bases; unmatched bases: 5. The CDR3 has 14 residues. DNA for the CDR3: TGTGCCAGCAGCCAGACAGGGCCCACCGGGGAGCTGTTTTTT. Protein sequence: CASSQTGPTGELFF.

This clonotype turned up a few times. This chain uses TRBV12-3 or TRBV12-4 with TRBJ2-7, with D possibly called TRBD1 or TRBD2 (5 bases each). The length of the CDR3 is 11 residues. In nucleotides, the CDR3 is TGTGCCAGCAGTTGGGACGGAAGGGTTTCAGTC. Translation gives CASSWDGRVSV.

The V and J genes are TRBV6-6 and TRBJ1-5; 8 bases fit TRBD1. This CDR3 contains 16 residues. The germline gives CDR1 MNHNY, CDR2 SVGAGI (reference sequence). The V and J ends lost 2 bases and 4 bases, in that order; junction bases with no gene match: 7. The CDR3 bases are TGTGCCAGCAGTTACCACCGGGACAGGATAAATCAGCCCCAGCATTTT. It translates to CASSYHRDRINQPQHF.